Shown below are 16 T cell receptor beta chains from a single sample sequenced in a study of blood T cell repertoires in COVID-19. Using immunoSEQ multiplex PCR, the repertoire was profiled, and TCRdb retains in-frame clones only, with some absent. This table has some 320,000 clones, 70% to 90% appearing once. Sequencing was performed on peripheral blood. These receptor sequences come from a woman under 40 who had recovered from COVID-19.

The rearrangement joins TRBV6-2 or TRBV6-3 to TRBJ2-2; 8 nucleotides line up with TRBD1. Germline loops: CDR1 MNHEY, CDR2 SVGEGT. The CDR3 runs 17 residues. Trimming took 2 bases from V and 2 from J; bases not matched to a gene: 7. The CDR3 DNA reads as TGTGCCAGCAGTTACCCGTGGACAGGGTTTAACACCGGGGAGCTGTTTTTT. As protein: CASSYPWTGFNTGELFF.

The count of this clone is one. The chain links TRBV5-1 to TRBJ2-3; TRBD2 agrees at 13 bases. In germline, CDR1 is SGHRS, CDR2 YFSETQ. Trimming took 5 bases from V and 8 from J; bases not matched to a gene: 20. This CDR3 has 19 residues. Here the CDR3 reads CASSLNPGTSGALVGTQYF. DNA for the CDR3: TGCGCCAGCAGTCTGAATCCTGGGACTAGCGGGGCTTTGGTGGGTACGCAGTATTTT. Combining the CDR3 with reference TRBV5-1 and TRBJ2-3 gives the whole variable domain KAGVTQTPRYLIKTRGQQVTLSCSPISGHRSVSWYQQTPGQGLQFLFEYFSETQRNKGNFPGRFSGRQFSNSRSEMNVSTLELGDSALYLCASSLNPGTSGALVGTQYFGPGTRLTVL.

The V and J genes are TRBV19 and TRBJ1-5; the match to TRBD1 covers 8 bases. Losses at the gene ends were 4 bases for V and 11 bases for J; bases not matched to a gene: 10. The CDR3 has 14 residues. The germline CDR1 and CDR2 sequences are LNHDA and SQIVND (reference sequence). The CDR3 DNA is TGTGCCAGTAGTACGGGACAGGCGGTTGTGTCCCAGCATTTT. Its protein product is CASSTGQAVVSQHF.

The chain employs TRBV27 and TRBJ1-1, with 7 bases matching TRBD1. Germline loops: CDR1 MNHEY, CDR2 SMNVEV (reference sequence). V gave up 7 bases and J gave up 1 base; unmatched junction bases: 9. The CDR3 spans 15 residues. The CDR3 loop reads CASIANRGGNTEAFF. DNA of the CDR3: TGTGCCAGCATTGCAAACAGGGGCGGGAACACTGAAGCTTTCTTT.

This chain uses TRBV23-1 with TRBJ2-4; 7 nucleotides agree with TRBD2. TRBV23-1 is flagged as an ORF with uncertain function. The CDR3 has 23 residues. With 3 bases clipped from V and 2 bases from J, the junction kept 28 bases outside the gene matches. This CDR3 is CASSHPAPLLARWKGTPKNIQYF. The CDR3 DNA sequence: TGCGCCAGCAGTCACCCTGCCCCCCTACTAGCGCGATGGAAGGGTACCCCCAAAAACATTCAGTACTTC.

This clone was seen more than once but under ten times. V is TRBV7-2 and J is TRBJ2-1, with TRBD2 identical over 9 bases. V lost 1 base to trimming and J lost 4 bases; unmatched junction nucleotides: 5. The CDR3 is made up of 16 amino acids. Germline CDR1 and CDR2: SGHTA and FQGNSA. CDR3 sequence: CASSLVSGGSYNEQFF. CDR3 nucleotides: TGTGCCAGCAGCTTAGTTAGCGGGGGCTCTTACAATGAGCAGTTCTTC. Full variable domain (outside the CDR3, taken from reference TRBV7-2 and TRBJ2-1): GAGVSQSPSNKVTEKGKDVELRCDPISGHTALYWYRQSLGQGLEFLIYFQGNSAPDKSGLPSDRFSAERTGGSVSTLTIQRTQQEDSAVYLCASSLVSGGSYNEQFFGPGTRLTVL.

This rearrangement joins TRBV19 to TRBJ2-2; D may be TRBD2 (5 bases). V lost 6 bases, J lost 6 bases, and 11 bases lay in between. The CDR3 is made up of 13 amino acids. The germline V gene encodes CDR1 LNHDA and CDR2 SQIVND (reference sequence). CDR3 sequence (DNA): TGTGCCAGTAGCCCCAGAGGGTCCGGGGAGCTGTTTTTT. Encoded protein: CASSPRGSGELFF.

The rearrangement joins TRBV7-9 to TRBJ2-7; 9 nucleotides agree with TRBD1. V lost 4 bases, J lost 5 bases, and 9 bases stayed unmatched. The CDR3 consists of 15 residues. Germline loops: CDR1 SEHNR, CDR2 FQNEAQ (reference sequence). The CDR3 DNA reads as TGTGCCAGCAGCTACTCCGGGACAGGGAGCGACGAGCAGTACTTC. Its protein is CASSYSGTGSDEQYF. Full variable domain (remainder filled in from reference TRBV7-9 and TRBJ2-7): DTGVSQNPRHKITKRGQNVTFRCDPISEHNRLYWYRQTLGQGPEFLTYFQNEAQLEKSRLLSDRFSAERPKGSFSTLEIQRTEQGDSAMYLCASSYSGTGSDEQYFGPGTRLTVT.

This chain connects TRBV4-1 to TRBJ2-2, with TRBD2 as a possible D gene (6 bases). Trimming shortened V by 5 bases and J by 5 bases, and 21 bases separated the two germline ends. Germline CDR1 and CDR2: MGHRA and YSYEKL. CDR3 length equals 17 residues. The CDR3 is CASSSPRGTFITGELFF. The CDR3 DNA reads TGCGCCAGCAGCTCACCTCGGGGGACTTTCATAACCGGGGAGCTGTTTTTT.

The chain combines TRBV6-1 with TRBJ1-2, with D maybe TRBD1 (6 bases). V lost 4 bases, J lost 7 bases, and 22 bases lay in between. There are 16 residues in the CDR3. Per the germline V gene, CDR1 is MNHNS and CDR2 is SASEGT. In nucleotides, the CDR3 is TGTGCCAGCAGTGCCTACACTTCGGACAGAGGGGGTGGCTACACCTTC. It translates to CASSAYTSDRGGGYTF.

This rearrangement joins TRBV15 to TRBJ2-1, with 12 bases fitting TRBD2. CDR3 length: 14 amino acids. The ends lost 3 bases at V and 7 bases at J; junction bases unmatched: 1. The germline CDR1 and CDR2 sequences are LNHNV and YYDKDF (reference sequence). The CDR3 nucleotides read TGTGCCACCAGCAGTCTAGCGGGGGGGAATGAGCAGTTCTTC. Its protein product is CATSSLAGGNEQFF.

This rearrangement joins TRBV19 to TRBJ2-5; D is undetermined. Germline CDR1 is LNHDA and CDR2 is SQIVND (reference sequence). The ends were cut back, 3 bases at V and 5 bases at J, with 4 bases in the middle. The CDR3 sequence is 11 residues long. CDR3 sequence (DNA): TGTGCCAGTAGTATGAGGGAGACCCAGTACTTC. Protein: CASSMRETQYF. The whole variable domain, remainder taken from reference TRBV19 and TRBJ2-5, is DGGITQSPKYLFRKEGQNVTLSCEQNLNHDAMYWYRQDPGQGLRLIYYSQIVNDFQKGDIAEGYSVSREKKESFPLTVTSAQKNPTAFYLCASSMRETQYFGPGTRLLVL.

J is TRBJ1-2 and V is TRBV10-3; 8 bases fit TRBD1. Germline-derived CDR1 and CDR2 are ENHRY and SYGVKD. This CDR3 comprises 17 residues. V was clipped by 10 bases and J by 0 bases; unmatched bases: 16. CDR3 protein: CATAGQGADTPNYGYTF. CDR3 DNA sequence: TGTGCCACCGCGGGGCAGGGGGCCGATACTCCTAACTATGGCTACACCTTC.

The chain couples TRBV4-3 to TRBJ1-2, with D unclear. The CDR3 is 14 amino acids. With 0 bases removed from V and 3 bases from J, the gap between germline ends came to 8 bases. Germline V CDR1 and CDR2: LGHNA, YSLEER. The CDR3 nucleotides read TGCGCCAGCAGCCAAGAGAGGGCGCACTATGGCTACACCTTC. Amino acid sequence: CASSQERAHYGYTF.

Turning to this clone: Other DNA sequences within the sample encode an identical CDR3. The J gene is TRBJ1-2, the V gene TRBV28; D perhaps matches TRBD1 (6 bases). Germline values: CDR1 MDHEN, CDR2 SYDVKM. CDR3 length: 13 amino acids. V lost 3 bases to trimming and J lost 4 bases, with 9 bases between them. CDR3 DNA sequence: TGTGCCAGCAGTTTTGGGGGCTCCTATGGCTACACCTTC. It specifies CASSFGGSYGYTF.

V and J are TRBV3-1 (or the pseudogene TRBV3-2) and TRBJ2-7; TRBD1 agrees at 7 bases. The V gene's germline CDR1 is LGHDT and CDR2 YNNKEL (reference sequence). The CDR3 totals 14 residues. With 1 base clipped from V and 7 bases from J, the junction kept 7 bases outside the gene matches. The CDR3 protein is CASSQGDRSGEQYF. The CDR3 region has the DNA TGTGCCAGCAGCCAAGGGGACAGATCGGGTGAGCAGTACTTC.